The present T cell receptor beta chain was sequenced within a study of cytomegalovirus exposure and HLA in healthy donors. The study, taken as a whole, reports: The listing of roughly 160 TCR beta chains classed them as cytomegalovirus-associated. A later analysis reportedly identified an Asian-associated ancestry cluster as carrying fewer N-insertions than the 666-donor mean.

In regard to this clone: Antigen unknown.

Vbeta (60) and Jbeta (13) primers were used in the PCR. Generated by immunoSEQ multiplex PCR, the TCRdb table keeps only in-frame clones and is missing some. The sample has a few hundred thousand clones, roughly 80% seen once. V lost 4 bases to trimming and J lost 2 bases; unmatched junction nucleotides: 2. Germline values: CDR1 ENHRY, CDR2 SYGVKD. The CDR3 extends over 15 amino acids. J is TRBJ2-2 and V is TRBV10-3; 9 bases align to TRBD2. The sample was PBMCs. The source is a man aged 25-45 years in good health and CMV-seronegative. CDR3 loop: CAISATSGNTGELFF. The CDR3, as DNA: TGTGCCATCAGTGCGACTAGCGGAAACACCGGGGAGCTGTTTTTT.